This section outlines one TCR beta chain sequence together with its context. Its antigen is as yet unknown. The junction shows a germline mismatch at one end, possibly a read error. A modified ARM-PCR protocol with three rounds of nested PCR amplified TCRbeta. TCRdb itself ran the multiplex PCR reads through MiXCR, one entry per CDR3 protein. The sample lists tens of thousands of distinct CDR3 sequences, 76% seen once, with less than 50% in the top ten. Germline-derived CDR1 and CDR2 are MNHEY and SVGAGI. This CDR3 comprises 16 residues. The template was RNA from unsorted bulk tissue. This non-tumor lung sample came from over 3 cm beyond the tumor edge. The record originates from a study of tumor and adjacent non-tumor tissue in lung cancer. General study results and limits: Patients with more diverse tumor TCRs had worse survival.

The sequenced sample was distant non-tumor lung tissue. The V gene is TRBV6-5, the J gene TRBJ1-6; TRBD1 is a possible D gene (5 bases). This TCR was recovered from an older man with non-small cell lung cancer. For the CDR3, the DNA is TGTGCCAGCAGTAAAGCCGGGACGGAGCTTTATTCACCGCTCCACTTT. It specifies CASSKAGTELYSPLHF.